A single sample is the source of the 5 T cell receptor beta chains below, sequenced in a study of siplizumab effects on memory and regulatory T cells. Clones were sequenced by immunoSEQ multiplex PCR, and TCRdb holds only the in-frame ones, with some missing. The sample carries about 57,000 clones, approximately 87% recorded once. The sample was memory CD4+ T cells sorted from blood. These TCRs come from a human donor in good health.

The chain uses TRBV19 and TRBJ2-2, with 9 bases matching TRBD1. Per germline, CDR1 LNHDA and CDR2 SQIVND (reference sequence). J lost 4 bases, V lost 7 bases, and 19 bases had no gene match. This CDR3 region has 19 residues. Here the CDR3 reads CASTRHGQGFISGTGELFF. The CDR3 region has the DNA TGTGCCAGTACCCGACACGGACAGGGGTTTATATCGGGCACCGGGGAGCTGTTTTTT.

The CDR3 reads CASSQTLRQGGQPQHF. CDR3 nucleotide sequence: TGTGCCAGCAGTCAAACCCTTAGACAGGGTGGTCAGCCCCAGCATTTT. The V and J genes are TRBV5-5 and TRBJ1-5; 7 bases align to TRBD1. CDR3 size: 16 residues. Germline CDR1 reads SGHKS; CDR2 reads YYEKEE (reference sequence). V was clipped by 5 bases and J by 6 bases; unmatched bases: 14.

CDR3 bases: TGCGCCAGCAGCCGAAAACAGGGGCCTGGCACCGGGGAGCTGTTTTTT. Translated: CASSRKQGPGTGELFF. The chain combines TRBV4-1 with TRBJ2-2, with TRBD1 matching 7 bases. V gave up 4 bases and J gave up 4 bases; unmatched junction bases: 9. The CDR3 has 16 amino acids. Germline CDR1 MGHRA, CDR2 YSYEKL.

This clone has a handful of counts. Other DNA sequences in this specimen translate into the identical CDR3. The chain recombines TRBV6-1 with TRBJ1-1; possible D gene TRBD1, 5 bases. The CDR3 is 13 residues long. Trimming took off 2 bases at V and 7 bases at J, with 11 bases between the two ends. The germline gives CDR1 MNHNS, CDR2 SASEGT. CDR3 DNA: TGTGCCAGCAGTGAAACAGGAACAGGTGAAGCTTTCTTT. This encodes CASSETGTGEAFF.

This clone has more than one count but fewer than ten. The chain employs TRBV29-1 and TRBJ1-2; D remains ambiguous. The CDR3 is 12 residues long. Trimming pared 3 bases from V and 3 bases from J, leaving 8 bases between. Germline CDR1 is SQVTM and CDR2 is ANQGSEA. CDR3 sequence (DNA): TGCAGCGTTGATAAGGATTACTATGGCTACACCTTC. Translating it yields CSVDKDYYGYTF.